The clone carrying this T cell receptor beta chain came up a few times. These data belong to a study of regulatory T cells in long-lasting Graves disease. To make TCR beta libraries, researchers used iRepertoire HTBI primers and Arm-PCR of CDR3 regions. TCRdb analysed the multiplex PCR reads with MiXCR anew, one entry per CDR3 protein. Here the sample spans about 540,000 distinct CDR3 sequences, roughly 14% being singletons. Described time point: newly diagnosed GD, antithyroid drugs for less than 3 months. PBMC-derived RNA was used for the TCR library. American Thyroid Association guidelines were used to diagnose Graves' disease. The V end was cut by 7 bases, the J end by 7 bases, with 26 bases between. The CDR3 has 17 amino acids. This sample also appeared in a second study, on T cells in Graves' hyperthyroidism and ophthalmopathy. That source reports: Every diagnosis used clinical symptoms, serum thyroxine and TRAb, thyroid ultrasound and orbital computed tomography. First-round RT-PCR of the TCR CDR3 relied on the HTBI primer set.

Source: peripheral blood mononuclear cells (PBMCs), taken at new diagnosis, from a patient treated with antithyroid drugs. This TCR derives from a man aged 30-40 years with Graves disease. V usage is TRBV12-3 or TRBV12-4 and J usage is TRBJ1-5; D gene unclear. The CDR3 loop is CASTIGTGGRVRQPQHF. CDR3 in DNA: TGTGCCAGCACCATCGGCACGGGCGGGCGGGTAAGGCAGCCCCAGCATTTT.